This T cell receptor (beta chain) was captured by sequencing in a study of control samples from healthy donors and cancer patients. Measured with immunoSEQ multiplex PCR; TCRdb has only the in-frame clones, and not every one. The repertoire holds 65,000 to 100,000 clones, 91% seen once, with roughly a sixth in the top ten. Input material: blood. This receptor was taken from a man in his fifties in good health.

The CDR3 DNA reads TGCAGTGCTTTGAGAAGCACTGAAGCTTTCTTT. Translated, it gives CSALRSTEAFF. This sequence joins TRBV20-1 and TRBJ1-1; D remains ambiguous. The germline gives CDR1 DFQATT, CDR2 SNEGSKA (reference sequence). This CDR3 is built from 11 residues. Trimming removed 5 bases at V and 4 bases at J, with 8 bases between.